This T cell receptor (beta chain) was sequenced for a study of cytotoxic CD8 clonotypes in ibrutinib-treated CLL. Assay used: immunoSEQ multiplex PCR; TCRdb lists only in-frame clones, some missing. The sample contains about 25,000 clones, about two thirds of which appear only once. The CDR3 totals 14 residues. Germline V gives CDR1 MNHEY, CDR2 SVGAGI. V was pared by 5 bases and J by 1 base, with 8 bases between. The chain carries TRBV6-5 and TRBJ2-2; unclear D gene. The specimen was PBMCs, collected at disease progression, from a patient treated with ibrutinib. This sequence originates from a human donor with chronic lymphocytic leukemia. CDR3 coding DNA: TGTGCCAGCAGTCCCGACTGGAACACCGGGGAGCTGTTTTTT. Protein product: CASSPDWNTGELFF.